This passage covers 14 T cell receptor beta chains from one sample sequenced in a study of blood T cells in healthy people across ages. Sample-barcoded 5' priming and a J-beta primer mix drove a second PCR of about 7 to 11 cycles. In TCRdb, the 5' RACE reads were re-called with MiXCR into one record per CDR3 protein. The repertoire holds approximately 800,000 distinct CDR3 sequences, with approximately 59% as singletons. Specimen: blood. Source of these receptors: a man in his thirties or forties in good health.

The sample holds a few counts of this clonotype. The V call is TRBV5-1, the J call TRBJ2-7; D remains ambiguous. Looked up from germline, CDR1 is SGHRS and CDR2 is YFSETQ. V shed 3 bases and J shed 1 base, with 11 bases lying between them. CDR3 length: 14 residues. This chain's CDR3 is CASSSGVLSYEQYF. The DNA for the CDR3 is TGCGCCAGCAGCTCTGGGGTGCTGTCCTACGAGCAGTACTTC.

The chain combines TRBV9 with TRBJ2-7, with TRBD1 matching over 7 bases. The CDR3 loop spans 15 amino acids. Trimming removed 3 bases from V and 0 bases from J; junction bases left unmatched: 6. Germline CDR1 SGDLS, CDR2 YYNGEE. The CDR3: CASSARQGSSYEQYF. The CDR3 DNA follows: TGTGCCAGCAGCGCCCGACAGGGAAGCTCCTACGAGCAGTACTTC.

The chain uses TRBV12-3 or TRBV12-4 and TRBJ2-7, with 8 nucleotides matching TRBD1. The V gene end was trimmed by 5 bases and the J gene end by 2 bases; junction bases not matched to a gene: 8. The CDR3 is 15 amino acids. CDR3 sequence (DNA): TGTGCCAGCAGTCCAGACAGGGGCTACACCTACGAGCAGTACTTC. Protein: CASSPDRGYTYEQYF.

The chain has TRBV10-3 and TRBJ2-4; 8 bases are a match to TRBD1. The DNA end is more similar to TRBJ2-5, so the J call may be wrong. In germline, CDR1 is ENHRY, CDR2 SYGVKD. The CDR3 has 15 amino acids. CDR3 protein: CAISEAGQGQETQYF. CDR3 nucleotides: TGTGCCATCAGTGAGGCAGGACAGGGACAAGAGACCCAGTACTTC.

In nucleotides, the CDR3 is TGTGCCAGCAGCGTAAGGGACAATGAGCAGTTCTTC. Translation: CASSVRDNEQFF. The rearrangement links TRBV9 to TRBJ2-1; D gene uncertain. This CDR3 has 12 amino acids. The V gene lost 1 base and the J gene lost 5 bases, with 4 bases spanning the gap. Per the germline V gene, CDR1 is SGDLS and CDR2 is YYNGEE.

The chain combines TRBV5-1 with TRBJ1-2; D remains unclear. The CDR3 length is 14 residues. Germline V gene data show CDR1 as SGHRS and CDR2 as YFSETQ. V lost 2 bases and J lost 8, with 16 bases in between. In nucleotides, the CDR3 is TGCGCCAGCAGCTTAGCACAATCCACGTGCGGCTACACCTTC. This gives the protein CASSLAQSTCGYTF. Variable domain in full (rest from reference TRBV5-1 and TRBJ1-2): KAGVTQTPRYLIKTRGQQVTLSCSPISGHRSVSWYQQTPGQGLQFLFEYFSETQRNKGNFPGRFSGRQFSNSRSEMNVSTLELGDSALYLCASSLAQSTCGYTFGSGTRLTVV.

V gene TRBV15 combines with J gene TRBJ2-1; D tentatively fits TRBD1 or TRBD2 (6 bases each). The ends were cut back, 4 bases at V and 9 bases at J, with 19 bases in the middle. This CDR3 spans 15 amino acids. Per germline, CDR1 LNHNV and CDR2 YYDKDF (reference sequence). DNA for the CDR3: TGTGCCACCAGCATAGGTAAAACGGGGGCCACTGAGCAGTTCTTC. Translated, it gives CATSIGKTGATEQFF. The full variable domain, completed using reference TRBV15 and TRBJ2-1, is DAMVIQNPRYQVTQFGKPVTLSCSQTLNHNVMYWYQQKSSQAPKLLFHYYDKDFNNEADTPDNFQSRRPNTSFCFLDIRSPGLGDTAMYLCATSIGKTGATEQFFGPGTRLTVL.

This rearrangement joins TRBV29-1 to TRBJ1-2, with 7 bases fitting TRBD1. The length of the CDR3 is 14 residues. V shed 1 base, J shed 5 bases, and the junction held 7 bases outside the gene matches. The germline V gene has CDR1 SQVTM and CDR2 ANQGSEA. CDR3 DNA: TGCAGCGTTGAAGGAGGGGGCGGCTGGTATGGCTACACCTTC. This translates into CSVEGGGGWYGYTF.

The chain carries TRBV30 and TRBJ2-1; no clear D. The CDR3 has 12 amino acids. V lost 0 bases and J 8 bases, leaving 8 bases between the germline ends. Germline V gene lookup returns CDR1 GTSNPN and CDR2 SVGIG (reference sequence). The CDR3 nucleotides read TGTGCCTGGAGTGTACGAGGCGATGAGCAGTTCTTC. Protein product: CAWSVRGDEQFF.

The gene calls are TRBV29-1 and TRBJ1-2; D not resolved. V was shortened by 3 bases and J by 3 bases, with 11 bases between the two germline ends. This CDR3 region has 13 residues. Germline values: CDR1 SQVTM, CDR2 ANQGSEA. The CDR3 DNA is TGCAGCGTTGATAGCCCGGGGTACTATGGCTACACCTTC. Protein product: CSVDSPGYYGYTF.

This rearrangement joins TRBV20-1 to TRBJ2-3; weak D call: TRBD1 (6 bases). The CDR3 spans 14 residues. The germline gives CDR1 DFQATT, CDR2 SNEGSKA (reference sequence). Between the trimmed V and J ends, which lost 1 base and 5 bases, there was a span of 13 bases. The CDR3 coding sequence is TGCAGTGCTAGAGTGGCAGGGGAAGGAGATACGCAGTATTTT. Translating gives CSARVAGEGDTQYF.

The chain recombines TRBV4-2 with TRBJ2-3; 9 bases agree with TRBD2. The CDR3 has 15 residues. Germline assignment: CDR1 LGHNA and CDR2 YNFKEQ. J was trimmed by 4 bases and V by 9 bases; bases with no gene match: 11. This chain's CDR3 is CASTLSGGGADTQYF. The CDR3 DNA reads TGTGCCAGTACCCTTAGCGGGGGAGGGGCAGATACGCAGTATTTT.

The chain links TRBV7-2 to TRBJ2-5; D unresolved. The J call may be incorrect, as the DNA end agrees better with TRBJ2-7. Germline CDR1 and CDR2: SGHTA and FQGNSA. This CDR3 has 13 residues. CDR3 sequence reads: CASSLRLVYEQYF. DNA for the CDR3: TGTGCCAGCAGCTTGCGCTTAGTCTACGAGCAGTACTTC.

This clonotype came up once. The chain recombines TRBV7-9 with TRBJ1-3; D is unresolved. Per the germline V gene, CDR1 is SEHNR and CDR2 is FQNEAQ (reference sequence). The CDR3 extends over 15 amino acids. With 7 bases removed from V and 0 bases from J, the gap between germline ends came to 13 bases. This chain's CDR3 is CASKFDGSSGNTIYF. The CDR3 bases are TGTGCCAGCAAATTCGACGGCTCCTCTGGAAACACCATATATTTT.